This T cell receptor (beta chain) is from a study of Graves' ophthalmopathy and Graves' hyperthyroidism. Turning to the study itself: Stable hyperthyroid donors showed no ophthalmopathy during 18 months follow-up.

The study amplified TCR beta CDR3 regions using RNA transcripts. In the first round, RT-PCR was carried out with HTBI primers, and a multiplex PCR formed the second round. TCRdb re-called the multiplex PCR reads through MiXCR, storing one row per CDR3 protein. The sample gives 450,000 to 600,000 distinct CDR3 sequences, about 40% of which show up once; 3.5% to 4.5% is in the top ten. CDR1 and CDR2 (germline): SNHLY, FYNNEI. The V gene lost 3 bases and the J gene lost 7 bases, with 9 bases spanning the gap. This CDR3 has 13 amino acids. The clonotype was recovered from an adult man with Graves' hyperthyroidism. The sequencing input was peripheral blood or thyroid tissue (not recorded which). The chain is built from TRBV2 and TRBJ1-4; D is uncertain. The CDR3 DNA is TGTGCCAGCAGTGAGACGGTTGGTGAAAAACTGTTTTTT. It encodes CASSETVGEKLFF.